This record concerns one TCR beta chain sequence. This entry is derived from a study of shared clonotypes between healthy human individuals. About the research overall: CD8 memory received one plate per donor, CD8 naive two, CD4 memory three and CD4 naive three.

Evenly divided among several immunoSEQ plates was the genomic DNA of each subset. The repertoire was sequenced with immunoSEQ multiplex PCR; TCRdb's copy has only in-frame clones and lacks some. The table shows over a million clones, with 95% to 97% occurring only once. Trimming shortened V by 0 bases and J by 0 bases, and 8 bases separated the two germline ends. The V gene's germline CDR1 is SGHDT and CDR2 YYEEEE. The CDR3 has 15 amino acids. This chain uses TRBV5-6 with TRBJ2-3; perhaps TRBD2 as D (5 bases). The receptor comes from a man between 25 and 39 years old in good health. Sequenced input: naive CD4+ T cells sorted from blood. Documented subset: CD45RA+ positively selected. The CDR3, as DNA: TGTGCCAGCAGCTTGGGGCGCGGGAGCACAGATACGCAGTATTTT. It codes for CASSLGRGSTDTQYF. The full variable domain, completed using reference TRBV5-6 and TRBJ2-3, is DAGVTQSPTHLIKTRGQQVTLRCSPKSGHDTVSWYQQALGQGPQFIFQYYEEEERQRGNFPDRFSGHQFPNYSSELNVNALLLGDSALYLCASSLGRGSTDTQYFGPGTRLTVL.